The source of this T cell receptor beta chain is a study of OX40 agonist ivuxolimab in advanced cancers. The overall study: Ivuxolimab, an antibody that agonizes OX40 (CD134), was administered to the patients.

The method was immunoSEQ multiplex PCR; TCRdb's version includes in-frame clones alone and lacks a portion of them. This table has under 80,000 clones, approximately 86% appearing once. V shed 6 bases and J shed 8 bases, with 19 bases lying between them. The length of the CDR3 is 14 residues. Germline V CDR1 and CDR2: MGHDK, SYGVNS. The sequencing here drew on CD4+ or CD8+ T cells sorted from blood, taken in a trial of the OX40 agonist ivuxolimab. The receptor was derived from an adult with an advanced solid tumor such as melanoma, head and neck, liver or kidney cancer. The rearrangement joins TRBV25-1 to TRBJ1-2, with D possibly TRBD1 on 6 matching bases. The CDR3, as DNA: TGTGCCAGCAGGGGGCAGGGCAGGGGCGACGGCTACACCTTC. Protein product: CASRGQGRGDGYTF.